This T cell receptor beta chain is drawn from a study of T cell changes during pregnancy in multiple sclerosis. CDR3 length equals 11 residues. The germline CDR1 and CDR2 sequences are DFQATT and SNEGSKA (reference sequence). V shed 5 bases and J 12 bases; nucleotides not matched to a gene: 8. Using immunoSEQ multiplex PCR, the repertoire was profiled, and TCRdb retains in-frame clones only, with some absent. Of 55,000 or so clones detected, around 93% appear once; the ten largest clones hold about 0.6%. The receptor comes from a female donor with multiple sclerosis, enrolled in a pregnancy study. The sequencing used CD4+ T cells from peripheral blood mononuclear cells, collected after pregnancy. The rearrangement joins TRBV20-1 to TRBJ1-1, with 8 bases fitting TRBD1. The CDR3 bases are TGCAGTGCTCCCTGGACAGGGATATCTTTCTTT. Amino acid sequence: CSAPWTGISFF.